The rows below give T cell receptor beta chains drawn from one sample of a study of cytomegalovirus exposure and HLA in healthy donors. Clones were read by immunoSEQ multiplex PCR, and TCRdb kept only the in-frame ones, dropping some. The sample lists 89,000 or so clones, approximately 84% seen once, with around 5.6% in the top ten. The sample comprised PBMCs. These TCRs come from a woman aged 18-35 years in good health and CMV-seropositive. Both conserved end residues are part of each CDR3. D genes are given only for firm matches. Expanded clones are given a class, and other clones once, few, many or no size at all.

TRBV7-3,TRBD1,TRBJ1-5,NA,CASSLIGTDSNQPQHF,TGTGCCAGCAGCTTAATAGGGACAGACTCCAATCAGCCCCAGCATTTT
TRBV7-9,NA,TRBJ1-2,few,CASSLALGQLGYGYTF,TGTGCCAGCAGCTTAGCGCTCGGACAGTTGGGCTATGGCTACACCTTC
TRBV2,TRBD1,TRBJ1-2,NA,CASQTGYYGYTF,TGTGCCAGCCAGACAGGGTACTATGGCTACACCTTC
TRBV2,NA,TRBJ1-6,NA,CASTDSYNSPLHF,TGTGCCAGCACTGACAGTTATAATTCACCCCTCCACTTT
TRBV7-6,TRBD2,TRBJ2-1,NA,CASSARLAGSNEQFF,TGTGCCAGCAGCGCTAGACTAGCGGGGTCCAATGAGCAGTTCTTC
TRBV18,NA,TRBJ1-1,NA,CASSPFWGENTEAFF,TGTGCCAGCTCACCATTTTGGGGGGAGAACACTGAAGCTTTCTTT
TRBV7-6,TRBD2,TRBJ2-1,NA,CASSLDMGTRSYNEQFF,TGTGCCAGCAGCTTAGATATGGGGACTAGGTCGTACAATGAGCAGTTCTTC
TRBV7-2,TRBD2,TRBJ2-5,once,CASSPAGGRKTQYF,TGTGCCAGCAGCCCAGCCGGGGGGAGGAAGACCCAGTACTTC
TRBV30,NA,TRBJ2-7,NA,CAWSVRDEQYF,TGTGCCTGGAGCGTCAGGGACGAGCAGTACTTC
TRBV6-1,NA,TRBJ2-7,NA,CASSEWTDDKGEQYF,TGTGCCAGCAGTGAATGGACAGACGACAAGGGCGAGCAGTACTTC
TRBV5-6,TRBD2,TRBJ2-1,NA,CASSLVAGGSNEQFF,TGTGCCAGCAGCTTGGTAGCGGGGGGCAGTAATGAGCAGTTCTTC
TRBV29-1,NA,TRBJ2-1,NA,CSVVGLDWRTYNEQFF,TGCAGCGTTGTGGGGCTAGACTGGCGAACCTACAATGAGCAGTTCTTC
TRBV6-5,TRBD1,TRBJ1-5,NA,CASRKADRGDQPQHF,TGTGCCAGCAGGAAAGCCGACAGGGGAGATCAGCCCCAGCATTTT
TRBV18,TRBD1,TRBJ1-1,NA,CASSPEGAGLNTEAFF,TGTGCCAGCTCACCTGAGGGGGCCGGTCTGAACACTGAAGCTTTCTTT
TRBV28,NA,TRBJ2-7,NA,CASSPLTRKSYEQYF,TGTGCCAGCAGTCCCCTGACTAGAAAATCCTACGAGCAGTACTTC
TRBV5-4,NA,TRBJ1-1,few,CASSLDILPTEAFF,TGTGCCAGCAGCTTGGATATCCTTCCTACTGAAGCTTTCTTT
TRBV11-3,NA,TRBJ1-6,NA,CASSYRPAGSSYNSPLHF,TGTGCCAGCAGCTATCGCCCGGCTGGGAGCTCCTATAATTCACCCCTCCACTTT
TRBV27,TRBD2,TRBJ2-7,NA,CASRSRLLAGISYEQYF,TGTGCCAGCAGATCCCGTCTACTAGCGGGGATATCCTACGAGCAGTACTTC
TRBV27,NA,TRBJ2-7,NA,CASSLSIRGGEQYF,TGTGCCAGCAGTTTATCGATTAGGGGGGGGGAGCAGTACTTC
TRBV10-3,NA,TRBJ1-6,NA,CAIASDSRPNSPLHF,TGTGCCATCGCCTCGGACAGTCGTCCTAATTCACCCCTCCACTTT
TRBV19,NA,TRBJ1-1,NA,CASKPGKQNTEAFF,TGTGCCAGTAAACCAGGGAAGCAGAACACTGAAGCTTTCTTT
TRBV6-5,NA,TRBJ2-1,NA,CASRNPNSYNEQFF,TGTGCCAGCAGGAATCCTAACTCCTACAATGAGCAGTTCTTC
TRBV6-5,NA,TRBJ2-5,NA,CASSYGMAGQQETQYF,TGTGCCAGCAGTTACGGGATGGCGGGACAGCAAGAGACCCAGTACTTC
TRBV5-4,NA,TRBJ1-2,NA,CASSGNRNSGNYGYTF,TGTGCCAGCAGCGGTAACAGAAATTCTGGTAACTATGGCTACACCTTC
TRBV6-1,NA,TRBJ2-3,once,CASDPGASTDTQYF,TGTGCCAGCGATCCGGGAGCTAGCACAGATACGCAGTATTTT
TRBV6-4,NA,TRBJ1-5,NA,CASSAGYNQPQHF,TGTGCCAGCAGTGCGGGATACAATCAGCCCCAGCATTTT
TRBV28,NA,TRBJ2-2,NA,CASSQGGTFMNTGELFF,TGTGCCAGCAGTCAGGGCGGGACGTTTATGAACACCGGGGAGCTGTTTTTT
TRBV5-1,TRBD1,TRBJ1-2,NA,CASSAGQGHGGYTF,TGCGCCAGCAGCGCAGGACAGGGACATGGTGGCTACACCTTC
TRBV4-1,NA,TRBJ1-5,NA,CASSQTENSNQPQHF,TGCGCCAGCAGCCAAACAGAGAATAGCAATCAGCCCCAGCATTTT
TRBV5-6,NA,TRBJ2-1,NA,CASSLFLSSYNEQFF,TGTGCCAGCAGCTTGTTCCTGAGCTCCTACAATGAGCAGTTCTTC
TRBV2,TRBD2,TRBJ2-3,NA,CASSARGLAGNTDTQYF,TGTGCCAGCAGCGCCCGAGGACTAGCGGGAAACACAGATACGCAGTATTTT
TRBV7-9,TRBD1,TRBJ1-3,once,CASSLAGTGRYSGNTIYF,TGTGCCAGCAGCTTAGCCGGGACAGGGAGGTACTCTGGAAACACCATATATTTT
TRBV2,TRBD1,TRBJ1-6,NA,CAGQGIRTSSYNSPLHF,TGTGCCGGACAGGGAATTCGTACAAGCTCCTATAATTCACCCCTCCACTTT
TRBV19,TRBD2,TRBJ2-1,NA,CASSIDSGELNEQFF,TGTGCCAGTAGTATAGATAGCGGGGAACTCAATGAGCAGTTCTTC
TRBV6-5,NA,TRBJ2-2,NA,CASSYSPRVGELFF,TGTGCCAGCAGTTACTCACCGAGGGTTGGGGAGCTGTTTTTT
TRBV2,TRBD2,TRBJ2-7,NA,CASSGYSAGGYEQYF,TGTGCCAGCAGTGGCTACAGCGCGGGAGGCTACGAGCAGTACTTC